A selection of T cell receptor beta chains follows, all from one sample in a study of naive and memory T cell subsets. TCRdb reprocessed the UMI-ligation and nested PCR reads via MiXCR and lists one record per CDR3 protein. The repertoire holds 65,000 to 85,000 distinct CDR3 sequences, with around 12% as singletons. The sequenced sample was central memory CD4+ T cells from blood. The receptors here all came from a human donor in good health. The CDR3 runs from the conserved cysteine through the conserved F or W. Fields, in order: V gene, J gene, clone size, D gene, CDR3 protein, CDR3 DNA. The D gene is left open where the match is weak. Expanded clones are given a class, and other clones once, few, many or no size at all.

TRBV10-3	TRBJ2-3	few	TRBD1	CAIGAGGWGDTQYF	TGTGCCATCGGGGCAGGGGGCTGGGGGGATACGCAGTATTTT
TRBV4-1	TRBJ2-5	.	.	CASSQSDETQYF	TGCGCCAGCAGCCAATCGGATGAGACCCAGTACTTC
TRBV7-3	TRBJ2-5	.	TRBD1	CASSPTGGSTTGETQYF	TGTGCCAGCAGCCCGACAGGGGGATCGACCACCGGAGAGACCCAGTACTTC
TRBV20-1	TRBJ2-2	few	.	CSALNSDTGELFF	TGCAGTGCTCTTAATAGCGACACCGGGGAGCTGTTTTTT
TRBV19	TRBJ1-4	.	.	CASSMARTTNEKLFF	TGTGCCAGTAGTATGGCGCGGACAACTAATGAAAAACTGTTTTTT
TRBV7-9	TRBJ1-6	few	.	CASSFPLEETPLHF	TGTGCCAGCAGCTTTCCGCTTGAGGAGACACCCCTCCACTTT
TRBV27	TRBJ2-1	many	TRBD2	CASSLRGLAGGDEQFF	TGTGCCAGCAGTTTACGTGGACTAGCGGGAGGGGATGAGCAGTTCTTC
TRBV15	TRBJ1-3	.	.	CATSRDQMALGNTIYF	TGTGCCACCAGCAGAGATCAAATGGCACTCGGAAACACCATATATTTT
TRBV7-2	TRBJ2-7	few	TRBD2	CASSLAGGEYEQYF	TGTGCCAGCAGCTTAGCGGGAGGGGAATACGAGCAGTACTTC
TRBV28	TRBJ2-1	medium-sized	.	CASSLSDSGRREQFF	TGTGCCAGCAGTTTAAGTGACAGTGGACGGCGCGAGCAGTTCTTC
TRBV9	TRBJ2-7	many	.	CASSVVGGPEQYF	TGTGCCAGCAGCGTAGTTGGAGGGCCCGAGCAGTACTTC
TRBV27	TRBJ1-1	.	.	CASSFMGTNTEAFF	TGTGCCAGCAGTTTCATGGGCACAAACACTGAAGCTTTCTTT
TRBV20-1	TRBJ2-3	few	.	CSAEASGTDTQYF	TGCAGTGCGGAAGCTAGCGGCACAGATACGCAGTATTTT
TRBV12-3/TRBV12-4	TRBJ2-7	.	TRBD2	CASSHISGTYEQYF	TGTGCCAGCAGTCATATTAGCGGGACATACGAGCAGTACTTC
TRBV20-1	TRBJ2-3	many	.	CSASRRTGADTQYF	TGCAGTGCTTCGAGGCGGACTGGGGCAGATACGCAGTATTTT
TRBV4-1	TRBJ2-3	.	.	CASSQAQSGGGDTQYF	TGCGCCAGCAGCCAAGCTCAGTCGGGTGGAGGTGATACGCAGTATTTT
TRBV25-1	TRBJ2-7	many	TRBD1	CASSPGQGSYEQYF	TGTGCCAGCAGTCCGGGACAGGGGTCCTACGAGCAGTACTTC
TRBV10-3	TRBJ2-7	few	TRBD1	CAISDATGLDEQYF	TGTGCCATCAGTGATGCGACAGGGTTAGACGAGCAGTACTTC
TRBV18	TRBJ1-2	few	TRBD1	CASSPGQGTNYGYTF	TGTGCCAGCTCACCCGGACAGGGGACTAACTATGGCTACACCTTC
TRBV6-5	TRBJ2-2	.	TRBD2	CATTSGRSTGELFF	TGTGCCACCACTAGCGGGAGGAGCACCGGGGAGCTGTTTTTT
TRBV20-1	TRBJ2-7	many	TRBD2	CSASSSGRTYEQYF	TGCAGTGCTTCCTCTAGCGGGAGAACCTACGAGCAGTACTTC
TRBV19	TRBJ2-5	few	.	CASSRGLSETQYF	TGTGCCAGTAGTCGGGGCCTCTCTGAGACCCAGTACTTC
TRBV3-1	TRBJ2-3	.	TRBD2	CASSYGLATDTQYF	TGTGCCAGCAGTTACGGACTAGCAACAGATACGCAGTATTTT
TRBV2	TRBJ2-1	few	.	CASSDGLFSYNEQFF	TGTGCCAGCAGTGATGGGCTTTTCTCCTACAATGAGCAGTTCTTC
TRBV5-4	TRBJ2-5	.	.	CASSLDSRRVETQYF	TGTGCCAGCAGCTTGGATAGCAGGAGGGTAGAGACCCAGTACTTC
TRBV28	TRBJ2-7	.	.	CASISRGNYEQYF	TGTGCCAGCATTTCGCGGGGTAACTACGAGCAGTACTTC
TRBV11-2	TRBJ1-1	once	TRBD1	CASSLRTGQGYTEAFF	TGTGCCAGCAGCCTCCGGACAGGGCAGGGCTACACTGAAGCTTTCTTT
TRBV5-5	TRBJ1-2	.	TRBD1	CASSSMSGQKYGYTF	TGTGCCAGCAGCTCTATGTCGGGACAGAAATATGGCTACACCTTC
TRBV25-1	TRBJ2-3	few	TRBD2	CASSEIAGEGPDTQYF	TGTGCCAGCAGTGAAATAGCGGGAGAGGGGCCAGATACGCAGTATTTT
TRBV4-3	TRBJ2-7	.	.	CASSQGGGTITYEQYF	TGCGCCAGCAGCCAAGGGGGGGGGACAATTACCTACGAGCAGTACTTC
TRBV20-1	TRBJ2-2	.	.	CSARDRGAGELFF	TGCAGTGCTAGAGATCGAGGGGCCGGGGAGCTGTTTTTT
TRBV27	TRBJ1-4	.	TRBD1	CASRLTGKARTNEKLFF	TGTGCCAGCAGGCTGACAGGGAAGGCTAGAACTAATGAAAAACTGTTTTTT
TRBV3-1	TRBJ2-7	many	.	CASSQVTWGYYEQYF	TGTGCCAGCAGCCAAGTTACTTGGGGGTACTACGAGCAGTACTTC
TRBV10-3	TRBJ2-1	many	TRBD2	CSINSGPTYNEQFF	TGTTCCATCAATAGCGGGCCAACCTACAATGAGCAGTTCTTC
TRBV7-2	TRBJ1-6	.	TRBD1	CASSSFAGGNSPLHF	TGTGCCAGCAGTTCTTTCGCAGGGGGGAATTCACCCCTCCACTTT
TRBV3-1	TRBJ1-6	.	.	CASSQEPNSPLHF	TGTGCCAGCAGCCAAGAACCTAATTCACCCCTCCACTTT
TRBV3-1	TRBJ2-3	many	.	CASSQASAAWTDTQYF	TGTGCCAGCAGCCAAGCCAGCGCCGCCTGGACAGATACGCAGTATTTT
TRBV6-6	TRBJ1-5	.	.	CATTTAQGGQPQNF	TGTGCCACCACGACTGCGCAGGGTGGCCAGCCCCAGAATTTT
TRBV19	TRBJ2-3	.	.	CASSIALGGPSTDTQYF	TGTGCCAGTAGTATAGCCTTGGGGGGACCTAGCACAGATACGCAGTATTTT
TRBV25-1	TRBJ1-1	.	.	CATRQNTEAFF	TGTGCCACCCGACAGAACACTGAAGCTTTCTTT
TRBV27	TRBJ1-1	few	.	CASRKNTEAFF	TGTGCCAGCAGGAAGAACACTGAAGCTTTCTTT
TRBV28	TRBJ2-7	few	.	CASSLGQSYEQYF	TGTGCCAGCAGTTTAGGACAGAGCTACGAGCAGTACTTC
TRBV29-1	TRBJ2-3	many	.	CSVDSYDTQYF	TGCAGCGTTGATTCGTATGATACGCAGTATTTT
TRBV3-1	TRBJ2-2	few	.	CASSQGGPGELFF	TGTGCCAGCAGCCAAGGGGGTCCCGGGGAGCTGTTTTTT
TRBV2	TRBJ2-5	few	.	CASSEGNRYQETQYF	TGTGCCAGCAGTGAAGGGAATAGGTACCAAGAGACCCAGTACTTC
TRBV27	TRBJ2-6	few	TRBD1	CASSRTGGASGANVLTF	TGTGCCAGCAGTCGGACAGGGGGCGCGTCCGGGGCCAACGTCCTGACTTTC
TRBV2	TRBJ2-7	.	.	CASREGSSYEQYF	TGTGCCAGCAGGGAGGGGTCCTCATACGAGCAGTACTTC
TRBV28	TRBJ2-7	many	.	CASSFMVSGSSYEQYF	TGTGCCAGCAGTTTCATGGTCAGCGGCAGCTCCTACGAGCAGTACTTC
TRBV6-5	TRBJ1-1	.	.	CASRPIRWDTEAFF	TGTGCCAGCAGGCCGATTCGGTGGGACACTGAAGCTTTCTTT